The clone carrying this T cell receptor (beta chain) has just a few counts. Its matching antigen is unknown. This sample is part of a study of regulatory T cells in long-lasting Graves disease. General study points: Accuracy may have been reduced by the small sample size. Newly diagnosed patients shared about a thousand public clonotypes; persistent patients shared about 2,700. TCR diversity was lower in persistent Graves' patients than in newly diagnosed ones. Segments TRBV28, TRBJ1-2 and TRBJ2-5 showed preferential usage in persistent disease.

Indicated time point: persistent/refractory GD, antithyroid drugs over 5 years with positive TRAb. The TCR library was prepared using RNA isolated from PBMCs. Arm-PCR of CDR3 regions and iRepertoire HTBI primers were used to build TCR beta libraries. TCRdb analysed the multiplex PCR reads with MiXCR anew, one entry per CDR3 protein. The sample holds about 660,000 distinct CDR3 sequences, about 32% seen once. Per the germline V gene, CDR1 is LGHDT and CDR2 is YNNKEL (reference sequence). Trimming took 4 bases from V and 3 from J, leaving 16 bases between them. The CDR3 is 15 residues long. Sequencing used peripheral blood mononuclear cells (PBMCs), obtained when the disease was refractory, from a patient treated with antithyroid drugs. This TCR came from a female donor with Graves disease. The chain links TRBV3-1 to TRBJ2-7, with D unclear. The CDR3 nucleotides read TGTGCCAGCAGCCCTAGACCGACCTTCCACTACGAGCAGTACTTC. This sequence encodes CASSPRPTFHYEQYF.